This entry features one T cell receptor beta chain sequence. These data come from a study of Tregs in tolerant kidney transplant recipients. The CDR3 contains 16 residues. The trim removed 4 bases at V and 4 bases at J, leaving 11 bases unmatched. The germline gives CDR1 SGHTS, CDR2 YDEGEE. Data came from immunoSEQ multiplex PCR; TCRdb stores just in-frame clones and leaves some out. Here the sample spans some 70,000 clones, roughly 92% being singletons. V gene TRBV5-8 combines with J gene TRBJ2-3; 8 bases are a match to TRBD2. This sequence originates from a human donor who received a combined kidney and bone marrow transplant. The specimen was CD8+ T cells from blood, collected before the transplant. In nucleotides, the CDR3 is TGTGCCAGCAGCCCGGGGGGGGGAGCAGTCGCAGATACGCAGTATTTT. Translating it yields CASSPGGGAVADTQYF.